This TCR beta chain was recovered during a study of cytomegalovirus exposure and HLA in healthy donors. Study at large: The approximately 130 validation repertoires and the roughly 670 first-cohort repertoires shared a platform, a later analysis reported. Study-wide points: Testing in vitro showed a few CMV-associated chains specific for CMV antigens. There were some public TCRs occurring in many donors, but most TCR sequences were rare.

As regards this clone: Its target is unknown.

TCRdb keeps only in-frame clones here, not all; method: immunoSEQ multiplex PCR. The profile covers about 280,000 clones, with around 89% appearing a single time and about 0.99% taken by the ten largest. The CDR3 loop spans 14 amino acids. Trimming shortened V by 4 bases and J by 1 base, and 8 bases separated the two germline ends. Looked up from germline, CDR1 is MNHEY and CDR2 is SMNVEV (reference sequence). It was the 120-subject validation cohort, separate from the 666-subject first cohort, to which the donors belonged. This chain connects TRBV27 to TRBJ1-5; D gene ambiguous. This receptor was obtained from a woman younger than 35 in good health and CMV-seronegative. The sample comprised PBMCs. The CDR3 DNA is TGTGCCAGCAGTTCCAGGATGAGCAATCAGCCCCAGCATTTT. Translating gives CASSSRMSNQPQHF.